The source of this T cell receptor (beta chain) is a study of T cell changes during pregnancy in multiple sclerosis. Libraries were prepared by immunoSEQ multiplex PCR; TCRdb keeps only in-frame clonotypes and omits some of them. In the table there are approximately 60,000 clones, just over 90% of which are singletons. Germline V gene sequence: CDR1 MDHEN, CDR2 SYDVKM. The V and J ends lost 6 bases and 0 bases respectively, with 18 bases between them. The CDR3 extends over 17 amino acids. The sample in question was peripheral blood, obtained in the second trimester of pregnancy. This chain links TRBV28 with TRBJ1-5; D is ambiguous. The TCR sequence derives from a female donor with multiple sclerosis, enrolled in a pregnancy study. The CDR3 here is CASRGSFGLYSNQPQHF. CDR3 bases: TGTGCCAGCAGGGGCAGTTTTGGCCTATATAGCAATCAGCCCCAGCATTTT.